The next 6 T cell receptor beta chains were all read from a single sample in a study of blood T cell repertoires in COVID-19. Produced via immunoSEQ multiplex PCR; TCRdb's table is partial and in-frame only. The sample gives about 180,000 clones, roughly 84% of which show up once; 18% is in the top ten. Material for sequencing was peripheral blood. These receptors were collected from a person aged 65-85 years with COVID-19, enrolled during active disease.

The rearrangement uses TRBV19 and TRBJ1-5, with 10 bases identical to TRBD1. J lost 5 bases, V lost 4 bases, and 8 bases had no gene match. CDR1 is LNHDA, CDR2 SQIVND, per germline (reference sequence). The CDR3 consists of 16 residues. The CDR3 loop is CASSTGTGARDQPQHF. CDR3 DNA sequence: TGTGCCAGTAGTACCGGGACAGGGGCACGGGATCAGCCCCAGCATTTT. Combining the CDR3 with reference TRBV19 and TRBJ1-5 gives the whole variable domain DGGITQSPKYLFRKEGQNVTLSCEQNLNHDAMYWYRQDPGQGLRLIYYSQIVNDFQKGDIAEGYSVSREKKESFPLTVTSAQKNPTAFYLCASSTGTGARDQPQHFGDGTRLSIL.

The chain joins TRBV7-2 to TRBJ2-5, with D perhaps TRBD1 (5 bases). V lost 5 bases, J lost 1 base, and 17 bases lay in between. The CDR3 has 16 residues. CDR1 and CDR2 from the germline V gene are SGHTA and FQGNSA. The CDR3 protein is CASSQNLGQVQETQYF. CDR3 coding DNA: TGTGCCAGCAGCCAGAACCTAGGACAAGTCCAAGAGACCCAGTACTTC.

CDR3 sequence (DNA): TGCGCCAGCAGCCAAGATGGGACGACAACCCAGGGGGCTGGTGAAAAACTGTTTTTT. Protein sequence: CASSQDGTTTQGAGEKLFF. The chain uses TRBV4-1 and TRBJ1-4; 8 nucleotides match TRBD1. CDR3 length equals 19 residues. Germline CDR1 is MGHRA and CDR2 is YSYEKL. V lost 0 bases and J lost 7; bases outside the gene matches: 16.

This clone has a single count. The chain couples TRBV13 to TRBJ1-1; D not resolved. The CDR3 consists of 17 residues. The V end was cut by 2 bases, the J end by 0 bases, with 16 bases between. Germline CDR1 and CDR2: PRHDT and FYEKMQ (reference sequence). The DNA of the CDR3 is TGTGCCAGCAGCTTACTAGGAATAACTCTCATGAACACTGAAGCTTTCTTT. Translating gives CASSLLGITLMNTEAFF.

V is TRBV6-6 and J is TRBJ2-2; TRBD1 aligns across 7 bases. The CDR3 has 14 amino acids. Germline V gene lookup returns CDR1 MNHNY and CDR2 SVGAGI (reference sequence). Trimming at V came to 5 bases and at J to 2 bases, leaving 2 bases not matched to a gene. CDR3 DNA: TGTGCCAGCAGTCGACAGGGCAACACCGGGGAGCTGTTTTTT. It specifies CASSRQGNTGELFF.

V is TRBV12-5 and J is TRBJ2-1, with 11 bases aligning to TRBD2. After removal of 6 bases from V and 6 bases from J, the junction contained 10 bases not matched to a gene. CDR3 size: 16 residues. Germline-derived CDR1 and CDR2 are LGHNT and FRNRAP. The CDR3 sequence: CASGSGRLAGLNEQFF. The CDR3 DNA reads TGTGCTAGTGGATCCGGAAGACTAGCGGGGCTCAATGAGCAGTTCTTC.